The following is a T cell receptor beta chain sequence with its context. The data are from a study of blood T cell repertoires in COVID-19. Looking at the study overall: T cells, B-cell-depleted T cells, or PBMCs provided the cDNA or gDNA that served as material.

CDR1 and CDR2 from the germline V gene are MNHEY and SVGAGI. The V gene end was trimmed by 0 bases and the J gene end by 3 bases; junction bases not matched to a gene: 2. The CDR3 is 16 amino acids. The table came from immunoSEQ multiplex PCR; TCRdb's copy has only in-frame clones and leaves some out. Of approximately 160,000 clones detected, about nine tenths appear once; the ten largest clones hold roughly a sixth. The rearrangement joins TRBV6-5 to TRBJ2-1; 10 bases are shared with TRBD1. The TCR originated in a man aged 55 to 70 with active or convalescent COVID-19. The sample consisted of peripheral blood. The CDR3 bases are TGTGCCAGCAGTTACTCGACAGGGGGCGGCTACAATGAGCAGTTCTTC. Its translation is CASSYSTGGGYNEQFF.